The text below deals with one T cell receptor (beta chain). Treatment described: preoperative locoregional IRX-2 cytokine immunotherapy. These data belong to a study of preoperative IRX-2 immunotherapy in early breast cancer. The V gene lost 5 bases and the J gene lost 2 bases, with 12 bases spanning the gap. CDR3 length equals 14 residues. Germline V CDR1 and CDR2: SGHNT, YENEEA. TCRdb's table, derived via immunoSEQ multiplex PCR, lists solely in-frame clones and lacks some. The data contain roughly 35,000 clones, 90% to 95% of them singletons. This sample was gathered from a patient treated with IRX-2 immunotherapy. V gene TRBV11-3 combines with J gene TRBJ2-5, with D unclear. This TCR was recovered from a human donor with breast cancer. CDR3 loop: CASSLRTEQETQYF. The CDR3 region has the DNA TGTGCCAGCAGCCTGAGGACGGAGCAAGAGACCCAGTACTTC.